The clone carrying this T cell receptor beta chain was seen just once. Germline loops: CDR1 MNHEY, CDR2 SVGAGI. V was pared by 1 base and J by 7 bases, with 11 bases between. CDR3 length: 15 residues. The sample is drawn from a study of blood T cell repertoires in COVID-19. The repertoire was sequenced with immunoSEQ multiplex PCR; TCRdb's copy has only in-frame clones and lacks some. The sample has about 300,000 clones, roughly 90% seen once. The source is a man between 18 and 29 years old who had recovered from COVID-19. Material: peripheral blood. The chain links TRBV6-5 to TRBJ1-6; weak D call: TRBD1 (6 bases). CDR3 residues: CASSYWSGVNSPLHF. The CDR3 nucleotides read TGTGCCAGCAGTTACTGGTCAGGGGTAAATTCACCCCTCCACTTT.